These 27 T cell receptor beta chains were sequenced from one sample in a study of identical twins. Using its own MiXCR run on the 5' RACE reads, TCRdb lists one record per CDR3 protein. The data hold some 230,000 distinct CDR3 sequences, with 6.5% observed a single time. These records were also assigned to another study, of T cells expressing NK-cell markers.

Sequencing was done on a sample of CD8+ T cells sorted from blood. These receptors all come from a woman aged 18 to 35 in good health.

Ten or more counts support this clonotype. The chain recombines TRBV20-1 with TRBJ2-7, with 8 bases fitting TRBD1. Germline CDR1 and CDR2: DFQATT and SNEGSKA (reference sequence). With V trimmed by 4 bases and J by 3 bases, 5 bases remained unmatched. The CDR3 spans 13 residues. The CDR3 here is CSATTGDSYEQYF. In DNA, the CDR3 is TGCAGTGCTACGACAGGGGACAGCTACGAGCAGTACTTC.

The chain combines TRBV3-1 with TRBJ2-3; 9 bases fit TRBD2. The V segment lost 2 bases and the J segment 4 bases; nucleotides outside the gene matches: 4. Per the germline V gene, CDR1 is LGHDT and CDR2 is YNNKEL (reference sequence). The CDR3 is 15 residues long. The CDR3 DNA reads TGTGCCAGCAGCCAATTAGCGGGAGACCCAGATACGCAGTATTTT. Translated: CASSQLAGDPDTQYF.

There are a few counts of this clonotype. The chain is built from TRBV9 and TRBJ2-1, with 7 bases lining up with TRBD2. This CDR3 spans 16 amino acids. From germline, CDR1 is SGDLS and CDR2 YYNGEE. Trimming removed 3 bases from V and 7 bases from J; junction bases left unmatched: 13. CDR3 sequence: CASSGRLAETGNEQFF. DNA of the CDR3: TGTGCCAGCAGCGGCCGACTAGCCGAAACTGGGAATGAGCAGTTCTTC.

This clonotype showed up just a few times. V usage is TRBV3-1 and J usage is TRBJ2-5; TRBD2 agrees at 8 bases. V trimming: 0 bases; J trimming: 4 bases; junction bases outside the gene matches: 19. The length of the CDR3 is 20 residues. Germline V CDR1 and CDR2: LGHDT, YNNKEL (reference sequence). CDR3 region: CASSQEGVMVLAGRIETQYF. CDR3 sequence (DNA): TGTGCCAGCAGCCAAGAGGGGGTGATGGTCCTAGCGGGCCGCATAGAGACCCAGTACTTC.

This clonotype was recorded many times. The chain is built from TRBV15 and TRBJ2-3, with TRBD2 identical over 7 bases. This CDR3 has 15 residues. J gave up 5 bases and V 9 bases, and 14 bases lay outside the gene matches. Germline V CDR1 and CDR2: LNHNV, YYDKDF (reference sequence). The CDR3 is CATSNGDYSRDTQYF. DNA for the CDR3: TGTGCCACATCGAACGGGGACTATTCCAGAGATACGCAGTATTTT.

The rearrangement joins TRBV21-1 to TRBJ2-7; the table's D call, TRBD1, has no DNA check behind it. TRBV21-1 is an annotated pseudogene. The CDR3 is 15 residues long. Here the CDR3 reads CASTQRQGLHHEQYF. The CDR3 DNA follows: TGTGCCAGCACCCAGCGACAGGGATTACACCACGAGCAGTACTTC.

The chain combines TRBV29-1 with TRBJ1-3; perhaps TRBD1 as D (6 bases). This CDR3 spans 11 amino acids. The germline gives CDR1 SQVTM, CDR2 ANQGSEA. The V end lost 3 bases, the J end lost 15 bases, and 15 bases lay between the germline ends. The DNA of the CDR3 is TGCAGCGTTGAGGGGGCAGGAGGAAGATATTTT. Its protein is CSVEGAGGRYF.

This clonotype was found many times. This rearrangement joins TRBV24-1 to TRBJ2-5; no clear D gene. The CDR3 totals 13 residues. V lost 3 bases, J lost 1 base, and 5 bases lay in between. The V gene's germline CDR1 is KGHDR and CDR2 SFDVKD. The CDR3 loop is CATSDVFQETQYF. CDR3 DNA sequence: TGTGCCACCAGTGATGTCTTCCAAGAGACCCAGTACTTC.

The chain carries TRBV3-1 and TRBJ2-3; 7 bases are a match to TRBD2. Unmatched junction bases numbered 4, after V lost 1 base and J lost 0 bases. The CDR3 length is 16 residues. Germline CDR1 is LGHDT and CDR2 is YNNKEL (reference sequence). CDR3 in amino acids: CASSQGPSGSTDTQYF. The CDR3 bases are TGTGCCAGCAGCCAAGGTCCTAGCGGCAGCACAGATACGCAGTATTTT.

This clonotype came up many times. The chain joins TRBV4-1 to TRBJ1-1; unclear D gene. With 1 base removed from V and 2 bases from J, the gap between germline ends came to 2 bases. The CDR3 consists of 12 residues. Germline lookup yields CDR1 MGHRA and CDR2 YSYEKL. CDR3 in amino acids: CASSQVNTEAFF. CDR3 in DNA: TGCGCCAGCAGCCAAGTCAACACTGAAGCTTTCTTT.

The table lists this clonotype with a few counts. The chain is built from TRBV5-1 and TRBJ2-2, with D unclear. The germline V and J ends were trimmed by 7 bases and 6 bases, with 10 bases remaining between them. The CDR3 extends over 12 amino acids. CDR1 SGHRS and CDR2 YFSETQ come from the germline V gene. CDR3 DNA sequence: TGCGCCAGCCCTAACTTCGCCGGGGAGCTGTTTTTT. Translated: CASPNFAGELFF.

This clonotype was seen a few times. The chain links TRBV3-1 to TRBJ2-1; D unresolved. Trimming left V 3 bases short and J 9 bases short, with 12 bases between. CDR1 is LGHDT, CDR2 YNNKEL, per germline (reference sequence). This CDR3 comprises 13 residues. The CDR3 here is CASSQILAGEQFF. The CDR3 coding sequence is TGTGCCAGCAGCCAGATATTAGCCGGTGAGCAGTTCTTC.

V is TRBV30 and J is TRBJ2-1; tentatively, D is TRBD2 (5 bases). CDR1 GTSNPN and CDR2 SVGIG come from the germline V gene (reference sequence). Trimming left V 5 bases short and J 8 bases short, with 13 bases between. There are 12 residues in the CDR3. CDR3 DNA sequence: TGTGCCTGGGCGGACTTGTCGGATGAGCAGTTCTTC. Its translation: CAWADLSDEQFF.

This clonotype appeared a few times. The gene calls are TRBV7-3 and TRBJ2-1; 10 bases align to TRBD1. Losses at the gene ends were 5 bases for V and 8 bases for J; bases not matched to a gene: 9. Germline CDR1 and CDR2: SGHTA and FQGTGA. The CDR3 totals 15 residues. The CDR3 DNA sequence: TGTGCCAGCAGCACTAACGGACAGGGGGTCCATGAGCAGTTCTTC. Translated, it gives CASSTNGQGVHEQFF.

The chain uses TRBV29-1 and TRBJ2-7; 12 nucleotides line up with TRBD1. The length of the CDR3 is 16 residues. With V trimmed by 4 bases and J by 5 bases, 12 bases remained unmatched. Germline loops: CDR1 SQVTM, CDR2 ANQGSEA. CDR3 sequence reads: CSVAFSGGTGGNEQYF. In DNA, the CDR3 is TGCAGCGTTGCCTTTTCGGGGGGGACAGGGGGCAACGAGCAGTACTTC.

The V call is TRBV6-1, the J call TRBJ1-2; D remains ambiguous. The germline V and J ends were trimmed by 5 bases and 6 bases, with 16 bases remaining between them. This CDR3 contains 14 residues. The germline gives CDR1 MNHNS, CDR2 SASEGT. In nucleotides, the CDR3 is TGTGCCAGCAGTCTAACGGCCTGGTCGGATGGCTACACCTTC. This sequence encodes CASSLTAWSDGYTF.

The CDR3 is CASSLGLAGESSYEQYF. The CDR3 DNA follows: TGTGCCAGCAGCCTCGGACTAGCGGGAGAGAGCTCCTACGAGCAGTACTTC. The chain uses TRBV7-6 and TRBJ2-7; TRBD2 matches 13 bases. Looked up from germline, CDR1 is SGHVS and CDR2 is FNYEAQ. The CDR3 extends over 17 amino acids. V lost 5 bases to trimming and J lost 0 bases; unmatched junction nucleotides: 7.

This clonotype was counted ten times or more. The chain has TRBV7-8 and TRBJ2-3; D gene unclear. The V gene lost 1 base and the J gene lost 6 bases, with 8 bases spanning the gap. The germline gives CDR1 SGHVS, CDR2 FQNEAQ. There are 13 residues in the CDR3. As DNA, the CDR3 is TGTGCCAGCAGCTTAGTCCTCGCGGATACGCAGTATTTT. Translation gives CASSLVLADTQYF.

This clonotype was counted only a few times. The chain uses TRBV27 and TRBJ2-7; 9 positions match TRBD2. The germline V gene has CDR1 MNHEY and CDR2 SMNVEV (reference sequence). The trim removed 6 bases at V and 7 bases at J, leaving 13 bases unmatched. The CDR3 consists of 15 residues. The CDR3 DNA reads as TGTGCCAGCAGCTCTCTAGCGGGGCCCGCGGGTGAGCAGTACTTC. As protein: CASSSLAGPAGEQYF.

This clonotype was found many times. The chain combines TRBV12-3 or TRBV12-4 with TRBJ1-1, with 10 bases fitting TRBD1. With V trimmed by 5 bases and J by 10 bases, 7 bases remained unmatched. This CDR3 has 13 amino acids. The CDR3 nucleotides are TGTGCCAGCAGTCCGCTCGACAGGGGGCGAGCTTTCTTT. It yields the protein CASSPLDRGRAFF.

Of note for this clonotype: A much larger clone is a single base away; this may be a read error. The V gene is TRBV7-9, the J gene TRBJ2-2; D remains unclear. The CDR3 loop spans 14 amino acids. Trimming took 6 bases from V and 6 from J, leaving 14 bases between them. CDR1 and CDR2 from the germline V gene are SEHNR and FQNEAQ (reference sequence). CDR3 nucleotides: TGTGCCAGCAGTCGGATAGGGAAAGCCGGGGAGCTGTTTTTT. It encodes CASSRIGKAGELFF.

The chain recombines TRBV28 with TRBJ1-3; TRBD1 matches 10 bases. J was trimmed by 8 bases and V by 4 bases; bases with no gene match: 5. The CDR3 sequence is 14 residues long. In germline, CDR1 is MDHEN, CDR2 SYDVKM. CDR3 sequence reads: CASSSRDRGYTIYF. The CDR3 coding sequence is TGTGCCAGCAGTTCCCGGGACAGGGGTTACACCATATATTTT.

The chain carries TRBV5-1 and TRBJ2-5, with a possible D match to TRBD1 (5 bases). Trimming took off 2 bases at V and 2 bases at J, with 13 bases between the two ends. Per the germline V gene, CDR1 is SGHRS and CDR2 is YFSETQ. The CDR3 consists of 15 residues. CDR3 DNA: TGCGCCAGCAGCTTCTCAATGGGGCTTCAAGAGACCCAGTACTTC. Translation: CASSFSMGLQETQYF.

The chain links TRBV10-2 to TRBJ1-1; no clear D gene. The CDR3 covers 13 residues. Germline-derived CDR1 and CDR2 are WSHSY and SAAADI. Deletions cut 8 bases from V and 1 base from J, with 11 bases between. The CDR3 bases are TGCGCCAGCGGGGAGACACCGAACACTGAAGCTTTCTTT. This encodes CASGETPNTEAFF.

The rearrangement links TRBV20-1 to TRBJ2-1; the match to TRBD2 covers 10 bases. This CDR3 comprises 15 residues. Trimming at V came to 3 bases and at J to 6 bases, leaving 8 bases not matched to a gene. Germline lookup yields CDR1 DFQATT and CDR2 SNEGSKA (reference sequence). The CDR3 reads CSARSVSSGGNEQFF. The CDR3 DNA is TGCAGTGCTAGGTCGGTCTCTAGCGGGGGCAATGAGCAGTTCTTC.

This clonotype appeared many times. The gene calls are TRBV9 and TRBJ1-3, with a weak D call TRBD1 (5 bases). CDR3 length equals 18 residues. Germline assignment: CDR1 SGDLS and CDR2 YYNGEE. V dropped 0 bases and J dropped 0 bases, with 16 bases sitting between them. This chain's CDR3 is CASSVDPGRDPSGNTIYF. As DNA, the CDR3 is TGTGCCAGCAGCGTAGACCCGGGACGAGACCCCTCTGGAAACACCATATATTTT.

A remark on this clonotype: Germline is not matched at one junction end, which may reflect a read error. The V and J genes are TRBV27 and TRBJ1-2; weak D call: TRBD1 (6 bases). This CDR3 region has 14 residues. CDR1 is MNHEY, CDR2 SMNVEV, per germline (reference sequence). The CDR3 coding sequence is TGTGCCAGCAGTTTAGGGGGCTTTTCGATGCGTTTGCGGTTC. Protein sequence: CASSLGGFSMRLRF.